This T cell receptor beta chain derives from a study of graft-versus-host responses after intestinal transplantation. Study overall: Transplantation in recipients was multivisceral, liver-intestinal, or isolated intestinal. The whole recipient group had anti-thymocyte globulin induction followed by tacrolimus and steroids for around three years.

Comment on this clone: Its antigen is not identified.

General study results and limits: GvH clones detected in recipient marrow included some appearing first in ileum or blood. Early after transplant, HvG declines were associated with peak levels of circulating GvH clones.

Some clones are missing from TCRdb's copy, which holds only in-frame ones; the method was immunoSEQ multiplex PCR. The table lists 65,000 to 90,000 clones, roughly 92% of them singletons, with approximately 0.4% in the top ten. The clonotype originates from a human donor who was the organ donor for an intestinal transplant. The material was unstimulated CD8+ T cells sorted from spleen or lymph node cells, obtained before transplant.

The CDR3 DNA follows: TGTGCCAGCAGACGAGGACAGGGGGACGAGCAGTACTTC. Protein sequence: CASRRGQGDEQYF. The J gene is TRBJ2-7, the V gene TRBV5-4; 10 nucleotides line up with TRBD1. CDR1 is SGHNT, CDR2 YYREEE, per germline (reference sequence). This CDR3 has 13 amino acids. V was pared by 5 bases and J by 5 bases, with 4 bases of the junction left unmatched.